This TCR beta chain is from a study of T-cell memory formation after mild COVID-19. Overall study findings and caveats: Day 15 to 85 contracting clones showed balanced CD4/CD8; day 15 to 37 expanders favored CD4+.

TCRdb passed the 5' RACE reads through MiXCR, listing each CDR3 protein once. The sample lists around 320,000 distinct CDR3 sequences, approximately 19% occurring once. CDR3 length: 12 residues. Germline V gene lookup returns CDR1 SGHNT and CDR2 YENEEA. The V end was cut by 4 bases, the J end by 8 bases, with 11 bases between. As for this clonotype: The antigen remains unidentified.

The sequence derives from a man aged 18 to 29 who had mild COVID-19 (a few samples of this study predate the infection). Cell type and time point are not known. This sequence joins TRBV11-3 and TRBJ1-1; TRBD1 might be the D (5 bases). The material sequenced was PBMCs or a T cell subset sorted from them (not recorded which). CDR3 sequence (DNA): TGTGCCAGCAGCTCCGACGGGGGAGAAGCTTTCTTT. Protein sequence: CASSSDGGEAFF.